These 25 T cell receptor beta chains came from one sample sequenced in a study of OX40 agonist ivuxolimab in advanced cancers. The library was prepared using the immunoSEQ multiplex PCR assay. TCRdb re-hosts the immuneACCESS table, in-frame sequences only. Its copies lack some clones; in the studies checked, an unresolved V gene accounts for under half of them, and the cause for the rest is not known. The sample contains more than 85,000 clones, roughly 87% of them found a single time. The ten top clones hold about 0.25% of the sample. Sequences were derived from CD4+ or CD8+ T cells sorted from blood, sampled in a trial of the OX40 agonist ivuxolimab. All receptors come from an adult with an advanced solid tumor such as melanoma, head and neck, liver or kidney cancer.

The rearrangement uses TRBV14 and TRBJ2-4; D might be TRBD1 or TRBD2, each matching 5 bases. The CDR3 length is 17 residues. From germline, CDR1 is SGHDN and CDR2 FVKESK. Trimming removed 4 bases from V and 6 bases from J, with 22 bases in between. The CDR3 DNA sequence: TGTGCCAGCAGCCTCGGGAAACGGGGCAGGGAAGGAAACATTCAGTACTTC. Translating it yields CASSLGKRGREGNIQYF.

The chain employs TRBV27 and TRBJ1-6; D unresolved. The V gene's germline CDR1 is MNHEY and CDR2 SMNVEV (reference sequence). CDR3 length equals 13 residues. Trimming cost V 6 bases and J 7 bases, with 10 bases left between them. CDR3 protein: CASSQTENSPLHF. The CDR3 region has the DNA TGTGCCAGCAGCCAGACCGAGAATTCACCCCTCCACTTT.

V is TRBV13 and J is TRBJ2-7; D might be TRBD1 (6 bases). V was cut by 5 bases and J by 0 bases, with 14 bases left in between. The length of the CDR3 is 15 residues. Germline-derived CDR1 and CDR2 are PRHDT and FYEKMQ (reference sequence). The CDR3: CASSLWGRSSYEQYF. Here the CDR3 DNA reads TGTGCCAGCAGCCTTTGGGGGCGTTCCTCCTACGAGCAGTACTTC. Supplemented by reference TRBV13 and TRBJ2-7, the full variable domain reads AAGVIQSPRHLIKEKRETATLKCYPIPRHDTVYWYQQGPGQDPQFLISFYEKMQSDKGSIPDRFSAQQFSDYHSELNMSSLELGDSALYFCASSLWGRSSYEQYFGPGTRLTVT.

This clone was recorded many times. This chain's CDR3 is CASSFGGAQMKAKNIQYF. The CDR3 DNA reads TGCGCCAGCAGCTTTGGGGGGGCCCAGATGAAAGCCAAAAACATTCAGTACTTC. The V and J genes are TRBV5-1 and TRBJ2-4; possible D gene TRBD2, 7 bases. The V and J ends lost 2 bases and 0 bases respectively, with 18 bases between them. The CDR3 covers 18 residues. Germline V gives CDR1 SGHRS, CDR2 YFSETQ.

The J gene is TRBJ2-7, the V gene TRBV6-1; 12 nucleotides match TRBD2. There are 15 residues in the CDR3. J was trimmed by 0 bases and V by 6 bases; bases with no gene match: 3. Germline V gives CDR1 MNHNS, CDR2 SASEGT. The CDR3 here is CASRMTSGSSYEQYF. The CDR3 DNA reads TGTGCCAGCAGAATGACTAGCGGGAGCTCCTACGAGCAGTACTTC.

The chain couples TRBV30 to TRBJ1-4; D unclear. The germline V gene has CDR1 GTSNPN and CDR2 SVGIG (reference sequence). The CDR3 runs to 13 residues. The germline V and J ends were trimmed by 0 bases and 7 bases, with 9 bases remaining between them. CDR3 sequence: CAWSVWHREKLFF. The CDR3 DNA follows: TGTGCCTGGAGTGTATGGCACCGTGAAAAACTGTTTTTT.

The chain employs TRBV4-3 and TRBJ2-3; D is perhaps TRBD2 (6 bases). From germline, CDR1 is LGHNA and CDR2 YSLEER. The CDR3 has 16 residues. Trimming cost V 1 base and J 3 bases, with 14 bases left between them. The CDR3 nucleotides read TGCGCCAGCAGCCAAGTATTCGGGGGATCAACAGATACGCAGTATTTT. It encodes CASSQVFGGSTDTQYF.

The V call is TRBV6-5, the J call TRBJ1-2, with a tentative D call TRBD1 (5 bases). V lost 2 bases and J 4 bases, leaving 11 bases between the germline ends. Germline V gene lookup returns CDR1 MNHEY and CDR2 SVGAGI. CDR3 size: 14 residues. As DNA, the CDR3 is TGTGCCAGCAGTTACGGGGCGTGGGGCTATGGCTACACCTTC. Amino acids: CASSYGAWGYGYTF.

V and J are TRBV7-8 and TRBJ1-2; a possible D gene is TRBD1 (5 bases). V was pared by 0 bases and J by 1 base, with 18 bases between. The CDR3 length is 18 residues. The germline gives CDR1 SGHVS, CDR2 FQNEAQ. CDR3 nucleotide sequence: TGTGCCAGCAGCTTAGCGTTCAGGGTTGCGAACTATAACTATGGCTACACCTTC. Translated: CASSLAFRVANYNYGYTF.

The J gene is TRBJ1-2, the V gene TRBV18; weak D call: TRBD1 (5 bases). V lost 6 bases to trimming and J lost 1 base, with 12 bases between them. The CDR3 runs to 14 residues. Germline values: CDR1 KGHSH, CDR2 LQKENI. CDR3: CASSTGSSNYGYTF. The CDR3 bases are TGTGCCAGCTCCACAGGATCGAGTAACTATGGCTACACCTTC.

The chain has TRBV10-3 and TRBJ1-1; no definite D call. This CDR3 is 12 amino acids long. The V gene lost 6 bases and the J gene lost 1 base, with 6 bases spanning the gap. Germline V gene sequence: CDR1 ENHRY, CDR2 SYGVKD. CDR3 residues: CAIRNPNTEAFF. The CDR3 bases are TGTGCCATCAGGAATCCGAACACTGAAGCTTTCTTT.

This clone was seen a single time. The gene calls are TRBV11-2 and TRBJ2-5; perhaps TRBD2 as D (5 bases). The germline gives CDR1 SGHAT, CDR2 FQNNGV. V lost 5 bases and J lost 5, with 9 bases in between. CDR3 length: 12 amino acids. The CDR3 DNA reads TGTGCCAGCAGCCCGGGGTTGGAGACCCAGTACTTC. It translates to CASSPGLETQYF.

The chain employs TRBV28 and TRBJ1-2, with 7 bases lining up with TRBD1. In germline, CDR1 is MDHEN, CDR2 SYDVKM. V trimming: 2 bases; J trimming: 7 bases; junction bases outside the gene matches: 13. The CDR3 is 16 amino acids. The CDR3, as DNA: TGTGCCAGCAGTTTAGCCGGGACAGTTGGCTTAAGTGGCTACACCTTC. Amino acids: CASSLAGTVGLSGYTF.

The gene calls are TRBV7-2 and TRBJ2-1; TRBD1 is a possible D gene (5 bases). The CDR3 is 14 amino acids. Looked up from germline, CDR1 is SGHTA and CDR2 is FQGNSA. The germline V and J ends were trimmed by 2 bases and 4 bases, with 9 bases remaining between them. The CDR3 spells CASSLRQLYNEQFF. In DNA, the CDR3 is TGTGCCAGCAGCTTAAGACAGTTATACAATGAGCAGTTCTTC.

This clone is a singleton in its sample. This chain uses TRBV9 with TRBJ2-3; D call uncertain. V lost 0 bases and J 6 bases, leaving 5 bases between the germline ends. The CDR3 extends over 12 amino acids. Per germline, CDR1 SGDLS and CDR2 YYNGEE. The CDR3 here is CASSVGLDTQYF. The CDR3 nucleotides are TGTGCCAGCAGCGTAGGGTTGGATACGCAGTATTTT.

The table lists this clone with a count of one. CDR3 bases: TGCGCCAGCAGCCGAGAGGACAGGGGCACCGGGGAGCTGTTTTTT. As protein: CASSREDRGTGELFF. The rearrangement uses TRBV4-1 and TRBJ2-2; 9 positions agree with TRBD1. The trim removed 4 bases at V and 4 bases at J, leaving 4 bases unmatched. Per the germline V gene, CDR1 is MGHRA and CDR2 is YSYEKL. This CDR3 comprises 15 residues.

The chain recombines TRBV28 with TRBJ1-2, with D tentatively TRBD1 (6 bases). V lost 3 bases, J lost 4 bases, and 12 bases lay in between. The CDR3 loop spans 14 amino acids. Germline V CDR1 and CDR2: MDHEN, SYDVKM. The CDR3 DNA reads TGTGCCAGCAGTTTTGAACAGGGAGCCTATGGCTACACCTTC. The encoded protein is CASSFEQGAYGYTF.

The chain recombines TRBV5-5 with TRBJ2-2; 8 bases map to TRBD2. CDR1 and CDR2 from the germline V gene are SGHKS and YYEKEE (reference sequence). The V gene end was trimmed by 1 base and the J gene end by 7 bases; junction bases not matched to a gene: 9. The length of the CDR3 is 16 residues. The DNA of the CDR3 is TGTGCCAGCAGCTTGTCGCGGGGGGCTCTCAGCGGGGAGCTGTTTTTT. The encoded protein is CASSLSRGALSGELFF.

The chain couples TRBV5-6 to TRBJ2-5, with 8 bases lining up with TRBD2. The CDR3 is made up of 14 amino acids. Trimming cost V 2 bases and J 5 bases; bases outside gene matches: 5. Germline V CDR1 and CDR2: SGHDT, YYEEEE. The CDR3 reads CASSFREGRETQYF. The CDR3, as DNA: TGTGCCAGCAGCTTCCGGGAGGGCCGGGAGACCCAGTACTTC.

The chain uses TRBV5-1 and TRBJ2-7; D tentatively reads TRBD1 or TRBD2 (5 bases each). The CDR3 spans 14 residues. Per germline, CDR1 SGHRS and CDR2 YFSETQ. With 0 bases removed from V and 3 bases from J, the gap between germline ends came to 10 bases. The CDR3 DNA reads TGCGCCAGCAGCTTGGGGGGACCCCGCTACGAGCAGTACTTC. Protein sequence: CASSLGGPRYEQYF.

A single count supports this clone. The chain carries TRBV6-1 and TRBJ1-5; 7 bases agree with TRBD1. The J segment lost 2 bases and the V segment lost 3 bases, leaving 16 bases of the junction unmatched. CDR3 length: 19 residues. CDR1 and CDR2 from the germline V gene are MNHNS and SASEGT. The CDR3 nucleotides read TGTGCCAGCAGTGACCCGATTAGAACAGGGGCCTCGGGCAATCAGCCCCAGCATTTT. This gives the protein CASSDPIRTGASGNQPQHF.

This chain uses TRBV19 with TRBJ1-1, with D possibly TRBD1 on 5 matching bases. The length of the CDR3 is 16 residues. The V gene lost 8 bases and the J gene lost 1 base, with 20 bases spanning the gap. Germline loops: CDR1 LNHDA, CDR2 SQIVND (reference sequence). The CDR3 bases are TGTGCCAGTGGCCTGGGGCAGGGTCTCCGGAACACTGAAGCTTTCTTT. Translated, it gives CASGLGQGLRNTEAFF.

The chain carries TRBV9 and TRBJ1-3, with 8 positions matching TRBD1. V lost 4 bases, J lost 4 bases, and 13 bases stayed unmatched. CDR3 length equals 17 residues. The germline CDR1 and CDR2 sequences are SGDLS and YYNGEE. The CDR3 DNA follows: TGTGCCAGCAGCCCTGGACAGGGTTTTCAATCCGGAAACACCATATATTTT. This sequence encodes CASSPGQGFQSGNTIYF.

The chain uses TRBV30 and TRBJ2-7; D perhaps matches TRBD2 (8 bases). CDR1 is GTSNPN and CDR2 is SVGIG in the germline V gene (reference sequence). This CDR3 has 16 amino acids. V was shortened by 2 bases and J by 3 bases, with 20 bases between the two germline ends. CDR3 protein: CAWSTYRGGRLYEQYF. In DNA form, the CDR3 reads TGTGCCTGGAGTACCTACAGGGGCGGGAGGCTCTACGAGCAGTACTTC.

V is TRBV23-1 and J is TRBJ2-7; 7 bases are shared with TRBD1. TRBV23-1 is classed as an ORF, of uncertain function. V dropped 2 bases and J dropped 0; count of bases not matched to a gene: 13. The CDR3 is made up of 18 amino acids. The CDR3 region is CASSQPPKQGRSSYEQYF. CDR3 DNA: TGCGCCAGCAGTCAACCCCCCAAACAGGGGCGGAGCTCCTACGAGCAGTACTTC.